A single sample gave rise to the 9 T cell receptor beta chains below, sequenced in a study of metastatic and nonmetastatic thyroid tumors. Through MiXCR, TCRdb re-clonotyped the PCR reads. This table has 5,000 to 7,000 clones, 25% to 35% appearing once. Among the patients, none had received any treatment before thyroid surgery. The sequencing sample was made of adjacent normal tissue. These receptors were taken from a female donor with papillary thyroid cancer or a benign thyroid nodule (not recorded which). Some clones in this sample may be carry-over from other donors' samples.

By share of the sample, this clone is medium-sized. This chain joins TRBV6-5 and TRBJ1-6; D is possibly TRBD1 (6 bases). The V gene lost 2 bases and the J gene lost 14 bases, with 19 bases spanning the gap. This CDR3 contains 15 residues. Germline loops: CDR1 MNHEY, CDR2 SVGAGI. The CDR3: CASSYKGRGLGALHF. The CDR3 DNA reads TGTGCCAGCAGTTACAAGGGACGGGGGCTCGGGGCCCTCCACTTT.

The genes are TRBV24-1 and TRBJ2-2, with unresolved D. CDR1 is KGHDR, CDR2 SFDVKD, per germline. Trimming stripped 5 bases from V and 0 bases from J, with 12 bases between. CDR3 length: 16 amino acids. CDR3 nucleotide sequence: TGTGCCACCAGTGCTAAGGTGTGGCCGAACACCGGGGAGCTGTTTTTT. The encoded protein is CATSAKVWPNTGELFF.

This clone has only a few counts. The J gene is TRBJ2-7, the V gene TRBV20-1; no firm D call. Per germline, CDR1 DFQATT and CDR2 SNEGSKA (reference sequence). V was trimmed by 0 bases and J by 4 bases, leaving 16 bases between them. The CDR3 length is 15 residues. The CDR3 protein is CSARDFHGVDYEQYF. The CDR3 DNA is TGCAGTGCTAGAGATTTCCACGGAGTGGATTACGAGCAGTACTTC.

This sequence joins TRBV7-9 and TRBJ1-2; D not certain. Germline V gives CDR1 SEHNR, CDR2 FQNEAQ (reference sequence). With 5 bases removed from V and 1 base from J, the gap between germline ends came to 5 bases. The CDR3 length is 12 residues. CDR3 region: CASSPDNYGYTF. CDR3 sequence (DNA): TGTGCCAGCAGCCCGGATAACTATGGCTACACCTTC.

The gene calls are TRBV20-1 and TRBJ2-7; D ambiguous. The length of the CDR3 is 15 residues. Germline V CDR1 and CDR2: DFQATT, SNEGSKA (reference sequence). With 0 bases removed from V and 2 bases from J, the gap between germline ends came to 14 bases. Here the CDR3 reads CSARDRTSVTYEQYF. Here the CDR3 DNA reads TGCAGTGCTAGAGATCGAACATCAGTAACCTACGAGCAGTACTTC.

This clone was seen a few times. The junction differs from germline at one of its ends, possibly a read error. V and J are TRBV6-9 and TRBJ1-2; tentative D call: TRBD1 (5 bases). This CDR3 comprises 13 residues. Germline CDR1 MNHGY, CDR2 SVAAGI. The CDR3 sequence is CASSTDRNYGYTF. CDR3 DNA sequence: TGCGCCAGCAGTACCGACAGAAACTATGGCTACACCTTC.

This clone was detected a few times. The chain couples TRBV27 to TRBJ1-2; TRBD1 is a possible D gene (5 bases). Germline V CDR1 and CDR2: MNHEY, SMNVEV (reference sequence). The CDR3 totals 13 residues. Between the trimmed V and J ends, which lost 7 bases and 6 bases, there was a span of 15 bases. The CDR3 loop reads CASTPAGGNGYTF. As DNA, the CDR3 is TGTGCCAGCACCCCTGCGGGGGGGAATGGCTACACCTTC.

As regards this clone: A read error may account for a junction end that differs from germline. DNA of the CDR3: TGTGCCAGCAGCACCCGTAATCAGCCCCAGAATTTC. It specifies CASSTRNQPQNF. The chain carries TRBV6-1 and TRBJ1-5; no clear D. The CDR3 is 12 amino acids. Germline CDR1 reads MNHNS; CDR2 reads SASEGT.

For this clone: The identical CDR3 is also encoded by other nucleotide sequences in the sample. The rearrangement uses TRBV7-6 and TRBJ2-7; D is possibly TRBD2 (6 bases). Trimming removed 1 base at V and 5 bases at J, with 24 bases between. Germline CDR1 SGHVS, CDR2 FNYEAQ. This CDR3 contains 18 residues. This CDR3 reads CASSLVPLGQRVGDEQYF. The CDR3 DNA follows: TGTGCCAGCAGCTTAGTTCCCCTGGGCCAGCGGGTAGGGGACGAGCAGTACTTC.